This T cell receptor beta chain is from a study of beta chain features in type 1 diabetes. Across the study: Patients were similar to healthy donors in age and gender (as well as in cell yields). Study-level findings and limits: Naive, central memory and Treg TCRB repertoires seemed to resemble each other more closely in patients than they did in healthy donors. All four CD4+ subsets from Type 1 diabetes patients carried moderately but significantly shorter TCRB CDR3s.

Isolated RNA was reverse transcribed in full, so expressed TCRB transcripts were sequenced. Clones were sequenced by immunoSEQ multiplex PCR, and TCRdb holds only the in-frame ones, with some missing. This table holds 300,000 to 350,000 clones, around 8.5% found once. The germline gives CDR1 SGHAT, CDR2 FQNNGV. The V end was cut by 3 bases, the J end by 5 bases, with 12 bases between. This CDR3 comprises 14 residues. As to this clone: Its antigen remains unknown.

The chain recombines TRBV11-2 with TRBJ2-3, with D uncertain. The sequencing input was central memory CD4+ T cells from blood. The TCR originated in a young man with type 1 diabetes. The CDR3: CASSFTRVGDTQYF. CDR3 nucleotide sequence: TGTGCCAGCAGCTTTACCCGGGTGGGAGATACGCAGTATTTT.